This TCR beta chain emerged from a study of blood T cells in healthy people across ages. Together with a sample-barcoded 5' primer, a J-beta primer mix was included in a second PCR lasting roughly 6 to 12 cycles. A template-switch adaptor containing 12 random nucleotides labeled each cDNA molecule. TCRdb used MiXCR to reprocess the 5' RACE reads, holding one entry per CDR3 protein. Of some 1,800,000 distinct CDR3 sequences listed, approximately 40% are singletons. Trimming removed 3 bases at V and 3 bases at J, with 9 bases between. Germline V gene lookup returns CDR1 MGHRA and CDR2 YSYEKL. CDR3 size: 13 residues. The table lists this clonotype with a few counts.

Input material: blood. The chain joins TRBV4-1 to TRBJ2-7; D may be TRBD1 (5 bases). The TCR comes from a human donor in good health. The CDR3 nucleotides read TGCGCCAGCAGCCACACAGGAAACTACGAGCAGTACTTC. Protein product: CASSHTGNYEQYF.